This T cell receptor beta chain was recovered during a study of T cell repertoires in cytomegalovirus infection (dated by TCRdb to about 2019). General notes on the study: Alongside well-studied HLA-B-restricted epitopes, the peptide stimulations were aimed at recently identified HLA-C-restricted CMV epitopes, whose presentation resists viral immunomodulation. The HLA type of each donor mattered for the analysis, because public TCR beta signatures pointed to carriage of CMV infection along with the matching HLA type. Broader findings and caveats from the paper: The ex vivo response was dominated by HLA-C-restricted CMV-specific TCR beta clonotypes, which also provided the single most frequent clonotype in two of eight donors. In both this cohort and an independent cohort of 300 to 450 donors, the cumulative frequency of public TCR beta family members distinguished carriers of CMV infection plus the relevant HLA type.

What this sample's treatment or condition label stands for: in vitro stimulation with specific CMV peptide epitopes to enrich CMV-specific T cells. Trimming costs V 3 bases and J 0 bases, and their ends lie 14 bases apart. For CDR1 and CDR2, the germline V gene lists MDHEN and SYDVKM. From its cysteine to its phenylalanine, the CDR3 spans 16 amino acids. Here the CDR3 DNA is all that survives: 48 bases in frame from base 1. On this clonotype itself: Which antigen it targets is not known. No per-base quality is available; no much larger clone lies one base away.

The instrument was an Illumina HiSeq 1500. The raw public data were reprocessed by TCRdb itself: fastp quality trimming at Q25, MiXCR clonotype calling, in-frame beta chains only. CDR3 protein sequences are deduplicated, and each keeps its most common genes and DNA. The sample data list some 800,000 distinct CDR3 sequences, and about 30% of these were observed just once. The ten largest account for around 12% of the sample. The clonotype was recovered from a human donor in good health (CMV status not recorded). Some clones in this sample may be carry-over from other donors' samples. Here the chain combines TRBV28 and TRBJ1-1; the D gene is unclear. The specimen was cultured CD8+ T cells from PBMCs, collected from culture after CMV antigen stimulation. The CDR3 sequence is CASSFLLVGMNTEAFF. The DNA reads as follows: TGTGCCAGCAGTTTCCTTTTGGTGGGAATGAACACTGAAGCTTTCTTT.